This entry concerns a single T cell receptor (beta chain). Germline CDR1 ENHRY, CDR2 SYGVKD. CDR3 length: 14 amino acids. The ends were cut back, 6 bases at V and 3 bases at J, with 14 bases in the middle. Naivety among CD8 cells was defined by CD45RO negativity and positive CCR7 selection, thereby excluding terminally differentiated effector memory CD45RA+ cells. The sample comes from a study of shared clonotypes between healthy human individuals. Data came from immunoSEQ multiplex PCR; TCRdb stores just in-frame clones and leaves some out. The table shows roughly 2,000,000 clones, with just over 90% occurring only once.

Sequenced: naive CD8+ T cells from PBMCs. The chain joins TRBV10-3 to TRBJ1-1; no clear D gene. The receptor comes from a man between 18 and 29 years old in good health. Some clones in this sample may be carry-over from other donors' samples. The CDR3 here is CAIRGFSGDTEAFF. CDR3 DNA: TGTGCCATCAGGGGCTTTTCGGGTGACACTGAAGCTTTCTTT.